This T cell receptor beta chain was captured in a study of shared clonotypes between healthy human individuals. Study-wide points: Larger estimated richness was generally seen in naive subsets than in memory subsets.

Regarding this clone: No antigen is known for it.

Clones were read by immunoSEQ multiplex PCR, and TCRdb kept only the in-frame ones, dropping some. The table includes around 88,000 clones, 60% to 75% detected once. The CDR3 sequence is 12 residues long. Germline CDR1 is SGHKS and CDR2 is YYEKEE (reference sequence). V was pared by 2 bases and J by 3 bases, with 4 bases between. The gene calls are TRBV5-5 and TRBJ2-3; D is ambiguous. This TCR was recovered from a young man in good health. Source material: memory CD8+ T cells sorted from blood. Subset specified: CD45RO+ cells pooled with CCR7-negative TemRA cells. The CDR3 nucleotides read TGTGCCAGCAGCTTCCTGACAGATACGCAGTATTTT. It encodes CASSFLTDTQYF.